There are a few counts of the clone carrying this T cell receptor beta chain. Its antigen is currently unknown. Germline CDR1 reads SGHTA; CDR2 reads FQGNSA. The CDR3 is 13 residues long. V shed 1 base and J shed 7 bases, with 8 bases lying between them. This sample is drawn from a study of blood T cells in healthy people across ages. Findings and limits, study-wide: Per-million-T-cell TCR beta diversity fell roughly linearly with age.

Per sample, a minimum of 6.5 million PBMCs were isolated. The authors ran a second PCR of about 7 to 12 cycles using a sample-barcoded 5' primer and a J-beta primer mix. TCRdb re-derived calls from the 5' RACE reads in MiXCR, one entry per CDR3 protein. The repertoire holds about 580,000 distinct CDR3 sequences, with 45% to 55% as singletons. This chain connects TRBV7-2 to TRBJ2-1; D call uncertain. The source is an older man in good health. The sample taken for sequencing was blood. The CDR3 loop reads CASSLERRNEQFF. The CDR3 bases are TGTGCCAGCAGCTTAGAGCGACGAAATGAGCAGTTCTTC.